These T cell receptor beta chains were read from a single sample in a study of identical twins. One entry per CDR3 protein, called by TCRdb with MiXCR from the 5' RACE reads. The data contain some 760,000 distinct CDR3 sequences, 15% to 20% of them singletons. These data are also associated with another study on T cells expressing NK-cell markers.

Sequenced input: PBMCs. Every receptor here comes from a woman younger than 35 in good health. CDR3s include the opening cysteine and the closing phenylalanine or tryptophan. Fields, in order: V gene, J gene, CDR3 protein.

TRBV4-2	TRBJ2-1	CASSQDRLDDEQFF
TRBV12-3/TRBV12-4	TRBJ2-1	CASAGGAYNEQFF
TRBV11-2	TRBJ2-1	CASRRRTSSYNEQFF
TRBV7-9	TRBJ1-4	CASSFGTANEKLFF
TRBV5-1	TRBJ2-2	CASSSKAGGSGELFF
TRBV12-3/TRBV12-4	TRBJ2-5	CASGDGTGRGETQYF
TRBV12-3/TRBV12-4	TRBJ1-2	CASTMDRGQSGYGYTF
TRBV4-3	TRBJ2-3	CASSQERVGRAKDTQYF
TRBV29-1	TRBJ2-5	CSTGQGWETQYF
TRBV12-3/TRBV12-4	TRBJ2-6	CASSLELLSEGANVLTF
TRBV10-3	TRBJ2-3	CATQLATSTDTQYF
TRBV7-9	TRBJ2-3	CASSFGFLVDTQYF
TRBV7-9	TRBJ2-1	CASRAGHILSSDEQFF
TRBV20-1	TRBJ2-3	CSAPRLAGFTDTQYF
TRBV6-5	TRBJ2-1	CASSGAGHEQFF
TRBV20-1	TRBJ1-1	CSARFSTGVTEAFF
TRBV18	TRBJ2-7	CASSPARSTYEQYF
TRBV7-2	TRBJ2-7	CASSLDWGRSTEQYF
TRBV5-1	TRBJ1-6	CASSSVGVDLYNSPLHF
TRBV12-3/TRBV12-4	TRBJ2-5	CASSLHLETQYF
TRBV4-1	TRBJ2-7	CASSQGGDDSRVYEQYF
TRBV2	TRBJ2-1	CASNSLAGVAEQFF
TRBV27	TRBJ2-7	CASSLGTGASYEQYF
TRBV5-1	TRBJ2-3	CASSFGPRDGDTDTQYF
TRBV9	TRBJ2-1	CASSEDGPRDEQFF
TRBV19	TRBJ1-3	CASSETGTGNTIYF